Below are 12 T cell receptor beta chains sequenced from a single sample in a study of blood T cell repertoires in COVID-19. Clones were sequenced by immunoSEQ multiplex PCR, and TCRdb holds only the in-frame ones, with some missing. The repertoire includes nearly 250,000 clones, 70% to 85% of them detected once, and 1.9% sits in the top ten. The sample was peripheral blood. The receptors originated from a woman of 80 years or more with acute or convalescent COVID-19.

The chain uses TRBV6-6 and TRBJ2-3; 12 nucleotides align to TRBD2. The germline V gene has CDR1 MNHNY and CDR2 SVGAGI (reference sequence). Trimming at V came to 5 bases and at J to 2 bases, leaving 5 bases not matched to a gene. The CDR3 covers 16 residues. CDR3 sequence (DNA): TGTGCCAGCAGTGCCGGACTAGCGGGAACCACAGATACGCAGTATTTT. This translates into CASSAGLAGTTDTQYF.

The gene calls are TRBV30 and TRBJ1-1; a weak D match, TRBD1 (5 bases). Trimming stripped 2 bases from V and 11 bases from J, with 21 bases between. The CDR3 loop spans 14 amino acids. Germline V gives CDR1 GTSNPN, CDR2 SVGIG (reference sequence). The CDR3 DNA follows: TGTGCCTGGAGTCGCGGGGTGGGGGTTGGATTGGCTTTCTTT. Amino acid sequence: CAWSRGVGVGLAFF.

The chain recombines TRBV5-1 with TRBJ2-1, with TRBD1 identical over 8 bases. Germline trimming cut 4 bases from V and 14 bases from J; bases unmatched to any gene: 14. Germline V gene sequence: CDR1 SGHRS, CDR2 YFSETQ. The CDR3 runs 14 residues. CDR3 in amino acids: CASSDGQGPYREFF. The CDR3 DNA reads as TGCGCCAGCAGCGACGGACAGGGTCCTTACCGAGAGTTCTTC.

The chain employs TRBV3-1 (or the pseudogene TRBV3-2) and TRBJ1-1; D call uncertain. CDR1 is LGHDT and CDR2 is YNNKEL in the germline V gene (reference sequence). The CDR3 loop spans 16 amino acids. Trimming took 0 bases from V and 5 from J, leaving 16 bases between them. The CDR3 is CASSQDSAGRGTEAFF. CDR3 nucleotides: TGTGCCAGCAGCCAAGATTCGGCAGGCCGAGGGACTGAAGCTTTCTTT.

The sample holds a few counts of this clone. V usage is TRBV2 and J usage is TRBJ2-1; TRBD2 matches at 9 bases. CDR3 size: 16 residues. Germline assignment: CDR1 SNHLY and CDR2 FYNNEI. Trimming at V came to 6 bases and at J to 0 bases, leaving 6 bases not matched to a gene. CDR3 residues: CASRSFSGSSYNEQFF. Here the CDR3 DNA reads TGTGCCAGCAGATCGTTTAGCGGGAGCTCCTACAATGAGCAGTTCTTC.

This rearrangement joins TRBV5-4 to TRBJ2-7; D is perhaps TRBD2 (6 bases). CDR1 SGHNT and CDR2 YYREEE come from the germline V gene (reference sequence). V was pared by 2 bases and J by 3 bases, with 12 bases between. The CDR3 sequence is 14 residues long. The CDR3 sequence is CASSFGGEIYEQYF. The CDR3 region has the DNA TGTGCCAGCAGCTTTGGAGGGGAGATCTACGAGCAGTACTTC.

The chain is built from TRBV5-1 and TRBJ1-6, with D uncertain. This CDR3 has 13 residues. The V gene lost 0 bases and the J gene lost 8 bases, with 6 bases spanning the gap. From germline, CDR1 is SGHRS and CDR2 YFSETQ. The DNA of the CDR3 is TGCGCCAGCAGCTTGGTCGAGGATTCACCCCTCCACTTT. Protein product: CASSLVEDSPLHF.

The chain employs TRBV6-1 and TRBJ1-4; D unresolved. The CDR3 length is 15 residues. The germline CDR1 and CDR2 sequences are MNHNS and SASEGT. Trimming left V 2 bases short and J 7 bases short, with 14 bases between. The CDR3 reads CASSENWGGGEKLFF. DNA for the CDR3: TGTGCCAGCAGTGAAAATTGGGGAGGCGGTGAAAAACTGTTTTTT.

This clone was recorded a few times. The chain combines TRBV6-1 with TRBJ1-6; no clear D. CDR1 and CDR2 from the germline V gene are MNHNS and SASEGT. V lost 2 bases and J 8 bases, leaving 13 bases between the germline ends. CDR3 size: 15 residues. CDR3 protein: CASSERRESHSPLHF. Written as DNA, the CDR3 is TGTGCCAGCAGTGAAAGGCGGGAAAGTCATTCACCCCTCCACTTT.

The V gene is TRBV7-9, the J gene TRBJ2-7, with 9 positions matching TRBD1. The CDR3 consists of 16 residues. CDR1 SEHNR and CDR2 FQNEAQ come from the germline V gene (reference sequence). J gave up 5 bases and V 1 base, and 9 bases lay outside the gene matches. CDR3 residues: CASSLDRGRTDNEQYF. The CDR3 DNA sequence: TGTGCCAGCAGCTTAGACAGGGGGCGAACTGACAACGAGCAGTACTTC.

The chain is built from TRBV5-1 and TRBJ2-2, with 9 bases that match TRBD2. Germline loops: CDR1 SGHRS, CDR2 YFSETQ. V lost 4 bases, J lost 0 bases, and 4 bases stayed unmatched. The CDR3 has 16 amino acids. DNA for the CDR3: TGCGCCAGCAGCACAGCTAGCGGGGCGAACACCGGGGAGCTGTTTTTT. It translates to CASSTASGANTGELFF.

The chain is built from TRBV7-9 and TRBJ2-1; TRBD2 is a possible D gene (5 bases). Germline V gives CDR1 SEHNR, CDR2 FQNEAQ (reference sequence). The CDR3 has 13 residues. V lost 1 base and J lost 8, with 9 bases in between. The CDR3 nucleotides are TGTGCCAGCAGCTTAGAGTGGACTCATGAGCAGTTCTTC. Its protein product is CASSLEWTHEQFF.